The following is a T cell receptor (beta chain) sequence with its context. The data are from a study of circulating tumor DNA in untreated peripheral T-cell lymphoma. Profiled with immunoSEQ multiplex PCR; TCRdb holds only in-frame clones, not every one. The table includes 5,000 or so clones, roughly two thirds detected once. This tumor tissue came from a pretreatment baseline collection. Sequencing used tumor tissue. The TCR was taken from a human donor with peripheral T-cell lymphoma.

CDR3 region: CASMRAGQETQYF. The CDR3 DNA is TGTGCCAGCATGAGGGCGGGGCAAGAGACCCAGTACTTC. This sequence joins TRBV6-8 and TRBJ2-5; tentatively, D is TRBD2 (6 bases). This CDR3 spans 13 amino acids. V lost 7 bases and J 2 bases, leaving 11 bases between the germline ends. CDR1 and CDR2 from the germline V gene are MNHGY and SAAAGT.